The next 32 T cell receptor beta chains were all read from a single sample in a study of control samples from healthy donors and cancer patients. Assay used: immunoSEQ multiplex PCR; TCRdb lists only in-frame clones, some missing. The sample spans 150,000 to 200,000 clones; the ten largest clones claim under 2.5%. Sequenced sample: blood. The origin of the receptors is a woman in her twenties or thirties in good health.

The chain uses TRBV28 and TRBJ2-7; a possible D gene is TRBD2 (6 bases). The germline V and J ends were trimmed by 6 bases and 7 bases, with 19 bases remaining between them. Germline loops: CDR1 MDHEN, CDR2 SYDVKM. This CDR3 spans 14 amino acids. The CDR3 region has the DNA TGTGCCAGCAGATTCGGCGGGGATCGAGGAGAGCAGTACTTC. It encodes CASRFGGDRGEQYF.

On this clone: Germline is not matched at one junction end, which may reflect a read error. This chain links TRBV7-7 with TRBJ2-2, with 11 bases fitting TRBD1. The length of the CDR3 is 14 residues. CDR1 is SSHAT, CDR2 FNYEAQ, per germline (reference sequence). The CDR3 is CASRTGGLSGELFF. The CDR3 nucleotides are TGTGCTAGCAGGACAGGGGGCTTATCCGGGGAGCTGTTTTTT.

The V and J genes are TRBV2 and TRBJ2-2; D uncertain. Between the trimmed V and J ends, which lost 2 bases and 5 bases, there was a span of 9 bases. The CDR3 has 14 amino acids. Germline V gene lookup returns CDR1 SNHLY and CDR2 FYNNEI. The CDR3 loop is CASSEFDTTGELFF. The CDR3 DNA follows: TGTGCCAGCAGTGAATTTGATACTACCGGGGAGCTGTTTTTT. The variable domain in full, with the rest retrieved from reference TRBV2 and TRBJ2-2, is EPEVTQTPSHQVTQMGQEVILRCVPISNHLYFYWYRQILGQKVEFLVSFYNNEISEKSEIFDDQFSVERPDGSNFTLKIRSTKLEDSAMYFCASSEFDTTGELFFGEGSRLTVL.

The chain links TRBV4-3 to TRBJ2-6; D gene unclear. The CDR3 has 16 residues. Germline V gene lookup returns CDR1 LGHNA and CDR2 YSLEER. Trimming shortened V by 0 bases and J by 2 bases, and 8 bases separated the two germline ends. The CDR3 DNA reads as TGCGCCAGCAGCCAAGATGAGATAACTGGGGCCAACGTCCTGACTTTC. Amino acid sequence: CASSQDEITGANVLTF.

The chain has TRBV5-1 and TRBJ2-5; a weak D match, TRBD2 (5 bases). V was trimmed by 5 bases and J by 5 bases, leaving 13 bases between them. This CDR3 is 13 amino acids long. Per the germline V gene, CDR1 is SGHRS and CDR2 is YFSETQ. CDR3 DNA: TGCGCCAGCAGGGACTTAATAGACGAGACCCAGTACTTC. Its translation: CASRDLIDETQYF.

The V gene is TRBV3-1 (or the pseudogene TRBV3-2), the J gene TRBJ1-1, with no clear D. Deletions cut 0 bases from V and 10 bases from J, with 12 bases between. In germline, CDR1 is LGHDT, CDR2 YNNKEL (reference sequence). The CDR3 contains 13 residues. CDR3 nucleotide sequence: TGTGCCAGCAGCCAAGAACCGGCCTGGGGAGCTTTCTTT. It encodes CASSQEPAWGAFF.

The genes are TRBV24-1 and TRBJ1-2; D is unclear. Trimming took off 5 bases at V and 1 base at J, with 7 bases between the two ends. CDR3 size: 13 residues. Germline V gives CDR1 KGHDR, CDR2 SFDVKD. CDR3 amino acids: CATSGGINYGYTF. The CDR3, as DNA: TGTGCCACCAGTGGGGGTATTAACTATGGCTACACCTTC.

The chain recombines TRBV13 with TRBJ2-1; 16 bases line up with TRBD2. The CDR3 contains 18 residues. Per the germline V gene, CDR1 is PRHDT and CDR2 is FYEKMQ (reference sequence). J was trimmed by 8 bases and V by 5 bases; bases with no gene match: 12. DNA for the CDR3: TGTGCCAGCAGCCATGGGACTAGCGGGGGGGCCTATGAGGATGAGCAGTTCTTC. Translating it yields CASSHGTSGGAYEDEQFF.

This chain joins TRBV5-1 and TRBJ2-7; D is perhaps TRBD1 (5 bases). Germline V CDR1 and CDR2: SGHRS, YFSETQ. The CDR3 runs 17 residues. V lost 0 bases and J lost 6, with 22 bases in between. The CDR3 DNA reads as TGCGCCAGCAGCTTGGATGCGCGGACAAACCAACGCGGCGAGCAGTACTTC. As protein: CASSLDARTNQRGEQYF.

This chain links TRBV5-8 with TRBJ2-3, with TRBD1 identical over 9 bases. Unmatched junction bases numbered 7, after V lost 6 bases and J lost 2 bases. The CDR3 is made up of 15 amino acids. Per germline, CDR1 SGHTS and CDR2 YDEGEE. In DNA, the CDR3 is TGTGCCAGCATCCATGGGACAGGGCCCACAGATACGCAGTATTTT. As protein: CASIHGTGPTDTQYF.

The chain has TRBV4-1 and TRBJ1-2, with D possibly matching TRBD1 (6 bases). With 6 bases removed from V and 4 bases from J, the gap between germline ends came to 24 bases. This CDR3 has 17 amino acids. The germline CDR1 and CDR2 sequences are MGHRA and YSYEKL. The CDR3 DNA follows: TGCGCCAGCAGACCAGATTTGACACAGGGAAGTACCTATGGCTACACCTTC. Residues: CASRPDLTQGSTYGYTF.

Concerning this clone itself: This sample also contains other DNA sequences that code for the same CDR3. The chain is built from TRBV6-5 and TRBJ1-1; the D is unclear. The CDR3 covers 14 residues. V lost 0 bases and J lost 1, with 6 bases in between. Germline CDR1 and CDR2: MNHEY and SVGAGI. CDR3 DNA sequence: TGTGCCAGCAGTTACTCTGCGGGGAACACTGAAGCTTTCTTT. Translating gives CASSYSAGNTEAFF.

This chain joins TRBV19 and TRBJ1-2; TRBD1 matches 8 bases. Germline values: CDR1 LNHDA, CDR2 SQIVND (reference sequence). CDR3 length equals 15 residues. V lost 5 bases to trimming and J lost 5 bases; unmatched junction nucleotides: 10. The CDR3 nucleotides read TGTGCCAGTAGTTTCGCAGGACAGGGCCAATATGGCTACACCTTC. This translates into CASSFAGQGQYGYTF.

This chain joins TRBV6-2 or TRBV6-3 and TRBJ2-1; TRBD2 matches 13 bases. Germline trimming cut 6 bases from V and 10 bases from J; bases unmatched to any gene: 9. CDR1 and CDR2 from the germline V gene are MNHEY and SVGEGT. This CDR3 has 15 amino acids. CDR3 coding DNA: TGTGCCAGCAGCCAACTAGCGGGGGGGTCTGTAGAGCAGTTCTTC. Translated, it gives CASSQLAGGSVEQFF.

J is TRBJ2-5 and V is TRBV9; TRBD2 is a possible D gene (7 bases). V was cut by 4 bases and J by 4 bases, with 17 bases left in between. CDR1 and CDR2 (germline): SGDLS, YYNGEE. CDR3 length: 15 residues. Written as DNA, the CDR3 is TGTGCCAGCAGCCCTCCAGGGGAGGGACGAGAGACCCAGTACTTC. It translates to CASSPPGEGRETQYF.

The chain uses TRBV23-1 and TRBJ2-7; D call uncertain. TRBV23-1 is given ORF status, its function remaining uncertain. This CDR3 has 14 residues. With 8 bases removed from V and 7 bases from J, the gap between germline ends came to 21 bases. CDR3 region: CASGKEGRLWEQYF. Here the CDR3 DNA reads TGCGCCAGCGGTAAGGAAGGTAGGCTGTGGGAGCAGTACTTC.

V and J are TRBV7-6 and TRBJ1-1, with 9 bases that match TRBD1. V was pared by 4 bases and J by 2 bases, with 8 bases of the junction left unmatched. The CDR3 consists of 16 residues. Looked up from germline, CDR1 is SGHVS and CDR2 is FNYEAQ. CDR3 nucleotides: TGTGCCAGCAGCTCGTACAGGGGGCTAGGAAACACTGAAGCTTTCTTT. It is translated as CASSSYRGLGNTEAFF. Drawing the rest from reference TRBV7-6 and TRBJ1-1, the complete variable domain is GAGVSQSPRYKVTKRGQDVALRCDPISGHVSLYWYRQALGQGPEFLTYFNYEAQQDKSGLPNDRFSAERPEGSISTLTIQRTEQRDSAMYRCASSSYRGLGNTEAFFGQGTRLTVV.

The rearrangement joins TRBV9 to TRBJ2-2, with 13 bases fitting TRBD2. The CDR3 sequence is 18 residues long. Germline loops: CDR1 SGDLS, CDR2 YYNGEE. J gave up 4 bases and V 4 bases, and 10 bases lay outside the gene matches. In DNA form, the CDR3 reads TGTGCCAGCAGCATTAGGGGACTAGCGGGGACCGGCACCGGGGAGCTGTTTTTT. Translating it yields CASSIRGLAGTGTGELFF.

The chain carries TRBV5-1 and TRBJ1-1; D uncertain. Trimming took off 0 bases at V and 1 base at J, with 10 bases between the two ends. CDR3 length: 15 amino acids. CDR1 is SGHRS, CDR2 YFSETQ, per germline. This CDR3 reads CASSLGVKPNTEAFF. CDR3 coding DNA: TGCGCCAGCAGCTTGGGTGTAAAACCGAACACTGAAGCTTTCTTT.

The chain is built from TRBV11-2 and TRBJ2-3; either TRBD1 or TRBD2 may supply D (5 bases each). The CDR3 contains 16 residues. V shed 5 bases and J shed 2 bases, with 17 bases lying between them. In germline, CDR1 is SGHAT, CDR2 FQNNGV. The CDR3 nucleotides are TGTGCCAGCAGCCCAGGGACCTCGGGAAACACAGATACGCAGTATTTT. It encodes CASSPGTSGNTDTQYF.

This rearrangement joins TRBV7-2 to TRBJ1-3; D is undetermined. Looked up from germline, CDR1 is SGHTA and CDR2 is FQGNSA. V was pared by 2 bases and J by 4 bases, with 9 bases between. This CDR3 has 14 amino acids. Here the CDR3 DNA reads TGTGCCAGCAGCTTATCCGGGCAGGGAAACACCATATATTTT. Residues: CASSLSGQGNTIYF. Full variable domain (missing parts from reference TRBV7-2 and TRBJ1-3): GAGVSQSPSNKVTEKGKDVELRCDPISGHTALYWYRQSLGQGLEFLIYFQGNSAPDKSGLPSDRFSAERTGGSVSTLTIQRTQQEDSAVYLCASSLSGQGNTIYFGEGSWLTVV.

This chain joins TRBV7-9 and TRBJ2-5; D is undetermined. This CDR3 region has 14 residues. V was clipped by 2 bases and J by 2 bases, with 9 bases between them. Per germline, CDR1 SEHNR and CDR2 FQNEAQ (reference sequence). CDR3 region: CASSLPGPQETQYF. DNA of the CDR3: TGTGCCAGCAGCTTACCCGGGCCGCAAGAGACCCAGTACTTC.

V and J are TRBV24-1 and TRBJ2-3; 8 bases map to TRBD1. The CDR3 is 16 amino acids. Trimming at V came to 0 bases and at J to 3 bases, leaving 4 bases not matched to a gene. The germline V gene encodes CDR1 KGHDR and CDR2 SFDVKD. Here the CDR3 DNA reads TGTGCCACCAGTGATTTGGGGCAGGGGGCAACAGATACGCAGTATTTT. Protein: CATSDLGQGATDTQYF.

This chain uses TRBV7-3 with TRBJ2-5, with 8 bases lining up with TRBD2. Germline-derived CDR1 and CDR2 are SGHTA and FQGTGA. The ends lost 0 bases at V and 6 bases at J; junction bases unmatched: 9. This CDR3 is built from 16 residues. CDR3 DNA: TGTGCCAGCAGCTTAACCGTTGGCGGGGGGCTAAAGACCCAGTACTTC. This gives the protein CASSLTVGGGLKTQYF.

The V gene is TRBV5-1, the J gene TRBJ2-1, with 13 bases matching TRBD2. The length of the CDR3 is 16 residues. Losses at the gene ends were 4 bases for V and 9 bases for J; bases not matched to a gene: 10. Germline CDR1 SGHRS, CDR2 YFSETQ. The CDR3 DNA reads as TGCGCCAGCAGCCCCGGGACTAGCGGGGTGAGGAGTGAGCAGTTCTTC. Protein product: CASSPGTSGVRSEQFF.

This chain links TRBV27 with TRBJ2-7, with 10 positions matching TRBD1. Germline CDR1 reads MNHEY; CDR2 reads SMNVEV (reference sequence). This CDR3 has 15 residues. V trimming: 5 bases; J trimming: 1 base; junction bases outside the gene matches: 5. This chain's CDR3 is CASSPRTGGSYEQYF. The CDR3, as DNA: TGTGCCAGCAGTCCCCGGACAGGGGGTTCCTACGAGCAGTACTTC.

The chain uses TRBV5-6 and TRBJ2-3, with 8 positions matching TRBD2. CDR1 is SGHDT and CDR2 is YYEEEE in the germline V gene. This CDR3 spans 17 amino acids. V shed 4 bases and J 0 bases; nucleotides not matched to a gene: 10. The CDR3 loop reads CASSRLPGGTSTDTQYF. The DNA of the CDR3 is TGTGCCAGCAGCCGCCTTCCGGGGGGGACTAGCACAGATACGCAGTATTTT.

The rearrangement links TRBV5-6 to TRBJ1-5, with 7 bases that match TRBD1. The CDR3 sequence is 14 residues long. The trim removed 0 bases at V and 6 bases at J, leaving 3 bases unmatched. Looked up from germline, CDR1 is SGHDT and CDR2 is YYEEEE. The CDR3 sequence is CASSLGQGGQPQHF. The CDR3 DNA sequence: TGTGCCAGCAGCTTGGGACAGGGTGGTCAGCCCCAGCATTTT.

This chain connects TRBV11-2 to TRBJ1-6, with unresolved D. Germline V gene sequence: CDR1 SGHAT, CDR2 FQNNGV. V shed 3 bases and J shed 0 bases, with 9 bases lying between them. The CDR3 runs 16 residues. DNA of the CDR3: TGTGCCAGCAGCTTCGTTTTGAGCTCCTATAATTCACCCCTCCACTTT. Its protein is CASSFVLSSYNSPLHF. Complete variable domain (other parts from reference TRBV11-2 and TRBJ1-6): EAGVAQSPRYKIIEKRQSVAFWCNPISGHATLYWYQQILGQGPKLLIQFQNNGVVDDSQLPKDRFSAERLKGVDSTLKIQPAKLEDSAVYLCASSFVLSSYNSPLHFGNGTRLTVT.

V usage is TRBV28 and J usage is TRBJ1-1; perhaps TRBD1 as D (5 bases). From germline, CDR1 is MDHEN and CDR2 SYDVKM. The CDR3 extends over 14 amino acids. With 10 bases removed from V and 2 bases from J, the gap between germline ends came to 17 bases. In DNA form, the CDR3 reads TGTGCCACCTTTGGCGGGGCCACTAACACTGAAGCTTTCTTT. Protein product: CATFGGATNTEAFF.

The chain employs TRBV4-2 and TRBJ1-6; 8 bases agree with TRBD1. Germline trimming cut 2 bases from V and 10 bases from J; bases unmatched to any gene: 7. From germline, CDR1 is LGHNA and CDR2 YNFKEQ. The CDR3 covers 15 residues. DNA for the CDR3: TGTGCCAGCAGCCAAACGGACAGGGCGCAGTCACCCCTCCACTTT. It codes for CASSQTDRAQSPLHF.

This chain links TRBV24-1 with TRBJ2-5; no firm D call. Trimming removed 3 bases from V and 2 bases from J, with 6 bases in between. This CDR3 has 13 residues. Germline CDR1 is KGHDR and CDR2 is SFDVKD. The CDR3 DNA reads as TGTGCCACCAGTGATCAGTTACAAGAGACCCAGTACTTC. As protein: CATSDQLQETQYF.